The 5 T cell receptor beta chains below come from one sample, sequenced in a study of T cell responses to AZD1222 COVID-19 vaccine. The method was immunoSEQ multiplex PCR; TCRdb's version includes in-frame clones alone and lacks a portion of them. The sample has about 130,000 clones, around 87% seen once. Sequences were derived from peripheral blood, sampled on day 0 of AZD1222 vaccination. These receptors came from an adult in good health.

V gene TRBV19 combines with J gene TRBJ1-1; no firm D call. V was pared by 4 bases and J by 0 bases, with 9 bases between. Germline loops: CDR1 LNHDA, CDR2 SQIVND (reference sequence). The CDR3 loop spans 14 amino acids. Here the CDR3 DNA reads TGTGCCAGTAGTAAAACGGGCATGAACACTGAAGCTTTCTTT. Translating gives CASSKTGMNTEAFF.

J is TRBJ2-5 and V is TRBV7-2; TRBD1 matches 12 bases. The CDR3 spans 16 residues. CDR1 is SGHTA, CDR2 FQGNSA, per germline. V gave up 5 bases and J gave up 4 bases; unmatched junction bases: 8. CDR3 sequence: CASSPRDRGLVETQYF. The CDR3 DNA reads TGTGCCAGCAGCCCCCGGGACAGGGGGCTTGTAGAGACCCAGTACTTC.

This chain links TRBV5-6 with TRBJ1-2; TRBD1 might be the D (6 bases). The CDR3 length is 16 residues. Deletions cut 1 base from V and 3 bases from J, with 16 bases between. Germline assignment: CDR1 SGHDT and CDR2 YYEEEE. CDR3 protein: CASSLLVGTKDYGYTF. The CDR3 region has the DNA TGTGCCAGCAGCTTGTTGGTGGGGACAAAAGACTATGGCTACACCTTC.

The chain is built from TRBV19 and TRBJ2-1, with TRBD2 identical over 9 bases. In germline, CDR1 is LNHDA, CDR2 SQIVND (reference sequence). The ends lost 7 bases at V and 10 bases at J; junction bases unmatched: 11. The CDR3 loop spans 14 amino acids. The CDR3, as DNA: TGTGCCAGTAATAGCGGGGGACTTTCGGGGGAGCAGTTCTTC. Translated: CASNSGGLSGEQFF.

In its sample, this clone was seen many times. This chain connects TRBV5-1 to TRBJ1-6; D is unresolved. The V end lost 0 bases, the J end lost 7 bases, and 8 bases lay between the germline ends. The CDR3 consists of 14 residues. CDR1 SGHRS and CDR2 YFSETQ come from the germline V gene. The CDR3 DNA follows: TGCGCCAGCAGCTTGGCGGCCAAGAATTCACCCCTCCACTTT. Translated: CASSLAAKNSPLHF.